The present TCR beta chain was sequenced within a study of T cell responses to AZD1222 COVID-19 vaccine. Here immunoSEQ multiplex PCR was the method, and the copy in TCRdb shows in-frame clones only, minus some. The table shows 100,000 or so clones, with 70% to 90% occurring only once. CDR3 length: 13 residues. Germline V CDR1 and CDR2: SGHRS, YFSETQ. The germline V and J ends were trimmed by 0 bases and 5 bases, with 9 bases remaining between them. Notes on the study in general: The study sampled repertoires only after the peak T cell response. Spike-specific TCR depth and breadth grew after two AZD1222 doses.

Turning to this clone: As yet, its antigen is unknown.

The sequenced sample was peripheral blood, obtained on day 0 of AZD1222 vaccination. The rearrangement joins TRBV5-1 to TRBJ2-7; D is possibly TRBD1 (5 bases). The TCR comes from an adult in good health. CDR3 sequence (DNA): TGCGCCAGCAGCTTGGCAGGGTGGGACGAGCAGTACTTC. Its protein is CASSLAGWDEQYF.